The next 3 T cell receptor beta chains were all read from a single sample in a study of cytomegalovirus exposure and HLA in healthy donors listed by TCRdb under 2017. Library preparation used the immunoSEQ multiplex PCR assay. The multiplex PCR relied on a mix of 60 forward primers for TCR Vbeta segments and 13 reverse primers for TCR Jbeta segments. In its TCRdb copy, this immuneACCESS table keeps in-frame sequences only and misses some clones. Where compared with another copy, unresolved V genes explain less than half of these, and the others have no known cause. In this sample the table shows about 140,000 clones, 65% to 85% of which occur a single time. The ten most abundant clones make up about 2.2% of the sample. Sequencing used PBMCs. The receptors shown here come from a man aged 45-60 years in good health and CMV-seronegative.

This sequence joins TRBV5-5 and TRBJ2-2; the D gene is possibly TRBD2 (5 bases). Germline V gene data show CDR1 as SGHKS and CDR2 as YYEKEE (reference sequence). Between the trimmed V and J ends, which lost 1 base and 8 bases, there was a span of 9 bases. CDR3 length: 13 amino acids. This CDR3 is CASSLYREGELFF. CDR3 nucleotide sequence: TGTGCCAGCAGCTTGTATCGGGAAGGGGAGCTGTTTTTT.

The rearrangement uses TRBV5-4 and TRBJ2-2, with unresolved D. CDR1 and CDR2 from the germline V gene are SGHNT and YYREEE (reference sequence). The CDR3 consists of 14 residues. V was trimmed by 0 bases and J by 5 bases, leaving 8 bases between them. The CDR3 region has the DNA TGTGCCAGCAGCTTGGTACAGCATACCGGGGAGCTGTTTTTT. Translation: CASSLVQHTGELFF.

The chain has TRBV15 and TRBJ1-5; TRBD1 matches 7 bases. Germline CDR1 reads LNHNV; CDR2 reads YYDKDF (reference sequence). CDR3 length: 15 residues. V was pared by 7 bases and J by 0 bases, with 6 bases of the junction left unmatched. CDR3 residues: CATKTGISSNQPQHF. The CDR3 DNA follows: TGTGCCACCAAGACAGGGATTAGTAGCAATCAGCCCCAGCATTTT. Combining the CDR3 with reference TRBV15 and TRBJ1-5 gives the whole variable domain DAMVIQNPRYQVTQFGKPVTLSCSQTLNHNVMYWYQQKSSQAPKLLFHYYDKDFNNEADTPDNFQSRRPNTSFCFLDIRSPGLGDTAMYLCATKTGISSNQPQHFGDGTRLSIL.